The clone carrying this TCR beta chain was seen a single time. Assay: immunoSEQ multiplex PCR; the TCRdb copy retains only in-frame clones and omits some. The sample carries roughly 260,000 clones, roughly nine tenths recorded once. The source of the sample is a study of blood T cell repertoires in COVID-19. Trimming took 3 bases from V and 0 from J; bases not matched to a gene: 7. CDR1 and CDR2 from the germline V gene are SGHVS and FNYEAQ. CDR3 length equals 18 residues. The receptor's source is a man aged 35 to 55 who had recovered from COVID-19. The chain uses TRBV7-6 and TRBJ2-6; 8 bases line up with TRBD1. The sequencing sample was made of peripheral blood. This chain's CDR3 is CASSLRGDRPSGANVLTF. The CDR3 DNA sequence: TGTGCCAGCAGCTTGAGGGGGGACAGGCCCTCTGGGGCCAACGTCCTGACTTTC.